These 11 T cell receptor beta chains share one sample of origin, sequenced in a study of Graves' ophthalmopathy and Graves' hyperthyroidism. Amplifying from RNA transcripts, the study obtained TCR beta CDR3 regions. First-round RT-PCR employed HTBI primers, with a second-round multiplex PCR after it. MiXCR, run by TCRdb on the multiplex PCR reads, gives a single entry per CDR3 protein. This sample yields around 1,200,000 distinct CDR3 sequences, of which approximately 35% are seen a single time; 11% belongs to the top ten. Sequences were obtained from peripheral blood or thyroid tissue (not recorded which). These receptors were obtained from an adult man with Graves' hyperthyroidism.

This clonotype was seen ten or more times. V and J are TRBV9 and TRBJ2-5; TRBD2 matches 8 bases. The germline V gene has CDR1 SGDLS and CDR2 YYNGEE. Trimming at V came to 2 bases and at J to 4 bases, leaving 10 bases not matched to a gene. The CDR3 has 16 residues. The CDR3 coding sequence is TGTGCCAGCAGCGTGGGGCGGGCGGGAGGCTTAGAGACCCAGTACTTC. Its translation is CASSVGRAGGLETQYF.

The table lists this clonotype with many counts. The CDR3 loop reads CASSSAPRASGANVLTF. CDR3 DNA: TGTGCCAGCAGCTCCGCGCCCCGGGCCTCTGGGGCCAACGTCCTGACTTTC. This chain links TRBV7-2 with TRBJ2-6, with D hard to call. The CDR3 sequence is 17 residues long. Germline assignment: CDR1 SGHTA and CDR2 FQGNSA. V lost 4 bases to trimming and J lost 0 bases, with 13 bases between them.

The chain has TRBV10-3 and TRBJ1-5; maybe TRBD1 (6 bases). V lost 8 bases to trimming and J lost 6 bases, with 14 bases between them. The CDR3 is made up of 13 amino acids. Germline lookup yields CDR1 ENHRY and CDR2 SYGVKD. CDR3 amino acids: CAIGGQRGQPQHF. The DNA of the CDR3 is TGTGCCATCGGTGGACAGCGGGGTCAGCCCCAGCATTTT.

This clonotype occurred many times. V usage is TRBV12-3 or TRBV12-4 and J usage is TRBJ1-5; D is undetermined. The CDR3 is made up of 15 amino acids. Trimming took 3 bases from V and 1 from J, leaving 10 bases between them. The CDR3 DNA reads TGTGCCAGCAGTTTTGGGTTCAGAAGCAATCAGCCCCAGCATTTT. Encoded protein: CASSFGFRSNQPQHF.

V usage is TRBV11-2 and J usage is TRBJ2-7; tentative D call: TRBD1 (5 bases). This CDR3 region has 14 residues. Trimming removed 4 bases from V and 5 bases from J, with 15 bases in between. In germline, CDR1 is SGHAT, CDR2 FQNNGV. Here the CDR3 reads CASSSHRNLNEQYF. The CDR3 DNA follows: TGTGCCAGCAGCTCCCACAGGAATCTGAACGAGCAGTACTTC. The variable domain in full, completed from reference TRBV11-2 and TRBJ2-7, reads EAGVAQSPRYKIIEKRQSVAFWCNPISGHATLYWYQQILGQGPKLLIQFQNNGVVDDSQLPKDRFSAERLKGVDSTLKIQPAKLEDSAVYLCASSSHRNLNEQYFGPGTRLTVT.

This clonotype came up many times. In DNA form, the CDR3 reads TGCAGCGTTGTCGACGGGGACAGCTTTTACGAGCAGTACTTC. Translating it yields CSVVDGDSFYEQYF. V gene TRBV29-1 combines with J gene TRBJ2-7; 7 positions match TRBD1. CDR3 length: 14 amino acids. Per the germline V gene, CDR1 is SQVTM and CDR2 is ANQGSEA. The J segment lost 4 bases and the V segment lost 4 bases, leaving 10 bases of the junction unmatched.

The rearrangement joins TRBV10-3 to TRBJ1-1; tentatively, D is TRBD1 (6 bases). V shed 5 bases and J shed 0 bases, with 13 bases lying between them. The CDR3 is 15 amino acids. Per germline, CDR1 ENHRY and CDR2 SYGVKD. This CDR3 is CAISSIRGMNTEAFF. As DNA, the CDR3 is TGTGCCATCAGTTCAATCAGGGGTATGAACACTGAAGCTTTCTTT.

Written as DNA, the CDR3 is TGTGCCAGCAGTGAACGGCAGTTCGCGGGAAACACCATATATTTT. It codes for CASSERQFAGNTIYF. This chain uses TRBV2 with TRBJ1-3; D remains unclear. The CDR3 has 15 amino acids. Per the germline V gene, CDR1 is SNHLY and CDR2 is FYNNEI. V was pared by 2 bases and J by 4 bases, with 12 bases between.

As concerns this clonotype: Compared with germline, one end of the junction differs, possibly owing to a read error. The V call is TRBV10-2, the J call TRBJ1-3; no reliable D call. Germline V gene data show CDR1 as WSHSY and CDR2 as SAAADI. The CDR3 is 16 amino acids. The CDR3 sequence: CASSYGIRLSGNTIYF. CDR3 nucleotide sequence: TGTGCCAGCAGTTACGGTATTAGACTTTCTGGAAACACCATATATTTT.

The count of this clonotype is one. A clone one base away is much larger, so this may be a read error. The chain employs TRBV10-3 and TRBJ1-5; D is ambiguous. The germline CDR1 and CDR2 sequences are ENHRY and SYGVKD. The CDR3 has 14 residues. The CDR3 sequence is CASSYRVINQLQHF. CDR3 DNA sequence: TGTGCCAGCAGTTACCGGGTAATCAATCAGCTCCAGCATTTT.

This clonotype was recorded at least ten times. This chain uses TRBV24-1 with TRBJ2-7; weak D call: TRBD1 (6 bases). The length of the CDR3 is 14 residues. Trimming took 4 bases from V and 2 from J, leaving 11 bases between them. Looked up from germline, CDR1 is KGHDR and CDR2 is SFDVKD. Written as DNA, the CDR3 is TGTGCCACCAGTGAGAGTGCAGGGGCCTACGAGCAGTACTTC. Translation gives CATSESAGAYEQYF.